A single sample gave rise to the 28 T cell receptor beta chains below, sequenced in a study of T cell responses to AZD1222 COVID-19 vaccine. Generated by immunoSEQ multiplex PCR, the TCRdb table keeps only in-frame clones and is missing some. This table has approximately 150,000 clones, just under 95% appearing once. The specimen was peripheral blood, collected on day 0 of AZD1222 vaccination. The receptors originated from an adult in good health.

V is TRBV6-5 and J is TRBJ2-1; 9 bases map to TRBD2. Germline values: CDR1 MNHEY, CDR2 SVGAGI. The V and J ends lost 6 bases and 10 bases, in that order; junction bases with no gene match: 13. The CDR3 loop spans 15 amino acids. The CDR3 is CASRRGGYTMTEQFF. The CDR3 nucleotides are TGTGCCAGCAGGCGGGGGGGGTACACAATGACGGAGCAGTTCTTC.

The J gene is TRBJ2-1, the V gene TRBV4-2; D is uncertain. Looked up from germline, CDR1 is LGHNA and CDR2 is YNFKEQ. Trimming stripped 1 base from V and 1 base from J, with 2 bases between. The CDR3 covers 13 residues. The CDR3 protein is CASSQGSYNEQFF. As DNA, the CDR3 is TGTGCCAGCAGCCAAGGGTCCTACAATGAGCAGTTCTTC.

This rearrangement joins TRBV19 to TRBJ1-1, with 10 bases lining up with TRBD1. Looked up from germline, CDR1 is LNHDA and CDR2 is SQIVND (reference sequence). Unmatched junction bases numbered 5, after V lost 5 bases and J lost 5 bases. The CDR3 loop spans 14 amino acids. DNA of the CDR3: TGTGCCAGTAGTTACGGGACAGGGGAGACTGAAGCTTTCTTT. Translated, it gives CASSYGTGETEAFF.

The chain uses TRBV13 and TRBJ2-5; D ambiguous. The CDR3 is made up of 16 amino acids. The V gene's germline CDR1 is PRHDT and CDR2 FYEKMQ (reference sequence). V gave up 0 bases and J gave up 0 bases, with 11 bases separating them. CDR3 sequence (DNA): TGTGCCAGCAGCTTAGGGGCTACCTCGTACCAAGAGACCCAGTACTTC. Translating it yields CASSLGATSYQETQYF.

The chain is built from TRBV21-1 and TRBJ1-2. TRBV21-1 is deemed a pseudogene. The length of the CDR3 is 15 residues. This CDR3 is CASSNPTLGCYGYTF. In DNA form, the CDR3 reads TGTGCCAGCAGCAACCCAACCCTGGGGTGCTATGGCTACACCTTC.

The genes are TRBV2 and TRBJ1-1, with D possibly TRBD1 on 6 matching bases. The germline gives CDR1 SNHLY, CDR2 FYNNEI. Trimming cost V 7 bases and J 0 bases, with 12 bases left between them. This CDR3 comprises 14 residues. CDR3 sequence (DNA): TGTGCCAGCACCCCACAGGGATTGAACACTGAAGCTTTCTTT. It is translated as CASTPQGLNTEAFF. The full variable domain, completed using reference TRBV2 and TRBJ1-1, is EPEVTQTPSHQVTQMGQEVILRCVPISNHLYFYWYRQILGQKVEFLVSFYNNEISEKSEIFDDQFSVERPDGSNFTLKIRSTKLEDSAMYFCASTPQGLNTEAFFGQGTRLTVV.

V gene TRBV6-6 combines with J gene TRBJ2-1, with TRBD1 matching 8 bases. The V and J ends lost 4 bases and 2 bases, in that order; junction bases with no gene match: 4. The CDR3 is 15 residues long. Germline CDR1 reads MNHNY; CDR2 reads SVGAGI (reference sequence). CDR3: CASSLQDRAYNEQFF. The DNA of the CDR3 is TGTGCCAGCAGTTTACAGGACAGGGCCTACAATGAGCAGTTCTTC.

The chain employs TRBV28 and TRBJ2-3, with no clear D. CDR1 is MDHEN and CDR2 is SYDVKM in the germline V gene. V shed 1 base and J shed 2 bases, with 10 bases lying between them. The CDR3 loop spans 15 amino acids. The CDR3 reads CASSLLLRDTDTQYF. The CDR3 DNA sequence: TGTGCCAGCAGTTTATTGCTACGTGACACAGATACGCAGTATTTT.

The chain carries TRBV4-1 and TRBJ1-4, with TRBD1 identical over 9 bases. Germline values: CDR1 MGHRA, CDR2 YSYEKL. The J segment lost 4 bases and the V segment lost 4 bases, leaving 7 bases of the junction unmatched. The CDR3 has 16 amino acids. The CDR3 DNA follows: TGCGCCAGCAGCCCGACCGGGACAGGGATTAATGAAAAACTGTTTTTT. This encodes CASSPTGTGINEKLFF.

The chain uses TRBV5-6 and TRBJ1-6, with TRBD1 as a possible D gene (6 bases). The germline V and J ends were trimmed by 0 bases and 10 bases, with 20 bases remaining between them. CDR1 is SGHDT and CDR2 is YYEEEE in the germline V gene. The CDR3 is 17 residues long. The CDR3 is CASSLEGERGWSSPLHF. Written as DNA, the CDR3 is TGTGCCAGCAGCTTGGAGGGGGAGAGGGGATGGTCCTCACCCCTCCACTTT.

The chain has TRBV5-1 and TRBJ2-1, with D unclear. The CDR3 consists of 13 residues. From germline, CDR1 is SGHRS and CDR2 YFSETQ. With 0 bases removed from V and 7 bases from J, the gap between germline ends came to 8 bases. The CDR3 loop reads CASSLVRGNEQFF. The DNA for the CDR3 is TGCGCCAGCAGCTTGGTACGTGGGAATGAGCAGTTCTTC.

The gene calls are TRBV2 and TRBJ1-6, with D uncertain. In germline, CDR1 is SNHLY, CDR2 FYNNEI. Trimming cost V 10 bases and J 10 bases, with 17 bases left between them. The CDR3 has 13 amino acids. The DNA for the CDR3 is TGTGCCACCATAAGAGGGATAAGGTCACCCCTCCACTTT. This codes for CATIRGIRSPLHF.

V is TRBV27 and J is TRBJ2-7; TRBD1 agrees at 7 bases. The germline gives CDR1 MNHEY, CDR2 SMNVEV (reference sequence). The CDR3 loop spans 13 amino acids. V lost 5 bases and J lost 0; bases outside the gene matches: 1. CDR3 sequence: CASSTGASYEQYF. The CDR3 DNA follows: TGTGCCAGCAGTACAGGGGCCTCCTACGAGCAGTACTTC.

For the CDR3, the DNA is TGCAGCGTTGAAACTGCTAATGAAAAACTGTTTTTT. Translated: CSVETANEKLFF. The chain joins TRBV29-1 to TRBJ1-4; unclear D gene. Germline CDR1 reads SQVTM; CDR2 reads ANQGSEA. This CDR3 has 12 amino acids. Trimming took off 2 bases at V and 3 bases at J, with 4 bases between the two ends. Drawing the rest from reference TRBV29-1 and TRBJ1-4, the complete variable domain is SAVISQKPSRDICQRGTSLTIQCQVDSQVTMMFWYRQQPGQSLTLIATANQGSEATYESGFVIDKFPISRPNLTFSTLTVSNMSPEDSSIYLCSVETANEKLFFGSGTQLSVL.

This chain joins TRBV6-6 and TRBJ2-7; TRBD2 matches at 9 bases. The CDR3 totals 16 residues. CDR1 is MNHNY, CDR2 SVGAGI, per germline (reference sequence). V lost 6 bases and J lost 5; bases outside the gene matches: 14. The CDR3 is CASSRLAAGGPHEQYF. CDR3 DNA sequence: TGTGCCAGCAGCAGACTAGCGGCGGGAGGTCCCCACGAGCAGTACTTC.

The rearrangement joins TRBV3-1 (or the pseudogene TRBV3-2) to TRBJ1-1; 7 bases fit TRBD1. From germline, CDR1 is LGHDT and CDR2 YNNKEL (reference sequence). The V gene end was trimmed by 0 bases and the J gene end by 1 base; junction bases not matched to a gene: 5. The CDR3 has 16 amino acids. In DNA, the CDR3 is TGTGCCAGCAGCCAAGATCCCCGGGACAGGAACACTGAAGCTTTCTTT. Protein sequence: CASSQDPRDRNTEAFF.

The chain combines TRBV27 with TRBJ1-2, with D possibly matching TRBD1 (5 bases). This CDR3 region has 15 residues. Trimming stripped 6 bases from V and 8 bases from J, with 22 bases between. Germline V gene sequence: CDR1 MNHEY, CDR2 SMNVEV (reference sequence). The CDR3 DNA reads TGTGCCAGCAGCATTAGACCCGGGGGTTATGAGGGCTACACCTTC. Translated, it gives CASSIRPGGYEGYTF.

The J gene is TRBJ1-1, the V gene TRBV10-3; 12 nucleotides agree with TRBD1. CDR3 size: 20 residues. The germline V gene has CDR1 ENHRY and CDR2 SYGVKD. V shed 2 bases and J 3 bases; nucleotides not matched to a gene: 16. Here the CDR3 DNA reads TGTGCCATCAGTGAGGCGTCCCTACGGGACAGGGGGCGAGGGGACACTGAAGCTTTCTTT. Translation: CAISEASLRDRGRGDTEAFF.

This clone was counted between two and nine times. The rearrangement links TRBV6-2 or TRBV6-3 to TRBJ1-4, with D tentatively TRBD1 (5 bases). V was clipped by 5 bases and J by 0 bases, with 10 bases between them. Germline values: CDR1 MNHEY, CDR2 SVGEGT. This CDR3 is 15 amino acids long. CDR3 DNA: TGTGCCAGCAGTACGGGGGACGCAACTAATGAAAAACTGTTTTTT. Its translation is CASSTGDATNEKLFF.

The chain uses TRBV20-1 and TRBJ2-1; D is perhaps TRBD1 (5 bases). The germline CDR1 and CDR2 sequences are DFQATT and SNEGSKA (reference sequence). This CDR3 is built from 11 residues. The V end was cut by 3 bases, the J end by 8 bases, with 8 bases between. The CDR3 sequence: CSASRAHEQFF. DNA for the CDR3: TGCAGTGCTAGCAGGGCCCATGAGCAGTTCTTC.

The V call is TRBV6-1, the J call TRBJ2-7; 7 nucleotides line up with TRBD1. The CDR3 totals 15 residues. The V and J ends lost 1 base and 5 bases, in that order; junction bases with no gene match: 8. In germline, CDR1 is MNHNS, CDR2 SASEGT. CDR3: CASSEEETGSDEQYF. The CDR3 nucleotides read TGTGCCAGCAGTGAAGAGGAGACAGGGTCCGACGAGCAGTACTTC.

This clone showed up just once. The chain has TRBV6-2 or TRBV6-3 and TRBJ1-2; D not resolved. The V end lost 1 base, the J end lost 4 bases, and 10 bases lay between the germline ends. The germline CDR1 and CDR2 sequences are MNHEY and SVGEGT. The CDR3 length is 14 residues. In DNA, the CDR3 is TGTGCCAGCAGTTACTTGGCAGGACCCTATGGCTACACCTTC. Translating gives CASSYLAGPYGYTF.

The CDR3 loop reads CASSYSGQESNYGYTF. CDR3 coding DNA: TGTGCCAGCAGTTACTCCGGACAGGAGAGTAACTATGGCTACACCTTC. The chain couples TRBV6-5 to TRBJ1-2, with 7 nucleotides matching TRBD1. With V trimmed by 0 bases and J by 1 base, 5 bases remained unmatched. CDR3 size: 16 residues. Germline lookup yields CDR1 MNHEY and CDR2 SVGAGI.

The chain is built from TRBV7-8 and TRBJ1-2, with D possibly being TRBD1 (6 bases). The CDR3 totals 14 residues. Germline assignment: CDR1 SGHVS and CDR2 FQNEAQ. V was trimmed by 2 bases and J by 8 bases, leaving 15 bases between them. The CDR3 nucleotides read TGTGCCAGCAGCTTAAGGTCAGGGGTCGACGGCTACACCTTC. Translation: CASSLRSGVDGYTF.

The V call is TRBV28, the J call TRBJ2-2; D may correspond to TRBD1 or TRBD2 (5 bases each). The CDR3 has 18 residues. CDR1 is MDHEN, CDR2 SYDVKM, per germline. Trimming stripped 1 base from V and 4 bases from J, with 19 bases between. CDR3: CASSLYGLQDSFTGELFF. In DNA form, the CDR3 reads TGTGCCAGCAGTTTATATGGTCTACAGGACTCTTTCACCGGGGAGCTGTTTTTT.

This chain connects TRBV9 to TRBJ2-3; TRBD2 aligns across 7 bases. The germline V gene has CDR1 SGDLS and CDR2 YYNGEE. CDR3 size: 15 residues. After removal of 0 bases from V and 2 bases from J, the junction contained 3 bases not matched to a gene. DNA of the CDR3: TGTGCCAGCAGCGTAGATGGGACTAACACAGATACGCAGTATTTT. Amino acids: CASSVDGTNTDTQYF.

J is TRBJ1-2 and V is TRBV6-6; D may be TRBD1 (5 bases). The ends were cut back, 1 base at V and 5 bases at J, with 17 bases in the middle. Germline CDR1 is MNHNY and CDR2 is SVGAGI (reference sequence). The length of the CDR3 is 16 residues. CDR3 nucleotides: TGTGCCAGCAGTTACTGGGAGGGGCCCCGGGGGTATGGCTACACCTTC. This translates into CASSYWEGPRGYGYTF.

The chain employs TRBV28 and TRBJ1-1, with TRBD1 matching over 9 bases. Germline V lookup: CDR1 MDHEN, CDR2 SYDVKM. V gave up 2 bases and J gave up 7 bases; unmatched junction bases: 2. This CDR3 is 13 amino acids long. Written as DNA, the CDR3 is TGTGCCAGCAGTTTAGGGGGACAGGGTGAAGCTTTCTTT. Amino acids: CASSLGGQGEAFF. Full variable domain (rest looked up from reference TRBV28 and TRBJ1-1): DVKVTQSSRYLVKRTGEKVFLECVQDMDHENMFWYRQDPGLGLRLIYFSYDVKMKEKGDIPEGYSVSREKKERFSLILESASTNQTSMYLCASSLGGQGEAFFGQGTRLTVV.